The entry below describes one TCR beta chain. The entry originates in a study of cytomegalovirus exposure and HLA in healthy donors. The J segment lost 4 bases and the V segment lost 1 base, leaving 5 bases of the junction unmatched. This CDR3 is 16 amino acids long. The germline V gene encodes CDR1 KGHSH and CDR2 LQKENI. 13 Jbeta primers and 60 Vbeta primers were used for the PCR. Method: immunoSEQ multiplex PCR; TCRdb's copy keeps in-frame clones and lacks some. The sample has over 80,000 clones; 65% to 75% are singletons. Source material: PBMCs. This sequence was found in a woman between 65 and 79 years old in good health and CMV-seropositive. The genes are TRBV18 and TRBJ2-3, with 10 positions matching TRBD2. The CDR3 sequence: CASSPLAGGYSDTQYF. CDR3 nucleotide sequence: TGTGCCAGCTCACCACTAGCGGGGGGCTATTCAGATACGCAGTATTTT. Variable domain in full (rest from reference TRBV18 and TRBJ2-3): NAGVMQNPRHLVRRRGQEARLRCSPMKGHSHVYWYRQLPEEGLKFMVYLQKENIIDESGMPKERFSAEFPKEGPSILRIQQVVRGDSAAYFCASSPLAGGYSDTQYFGPGTRLTVL.